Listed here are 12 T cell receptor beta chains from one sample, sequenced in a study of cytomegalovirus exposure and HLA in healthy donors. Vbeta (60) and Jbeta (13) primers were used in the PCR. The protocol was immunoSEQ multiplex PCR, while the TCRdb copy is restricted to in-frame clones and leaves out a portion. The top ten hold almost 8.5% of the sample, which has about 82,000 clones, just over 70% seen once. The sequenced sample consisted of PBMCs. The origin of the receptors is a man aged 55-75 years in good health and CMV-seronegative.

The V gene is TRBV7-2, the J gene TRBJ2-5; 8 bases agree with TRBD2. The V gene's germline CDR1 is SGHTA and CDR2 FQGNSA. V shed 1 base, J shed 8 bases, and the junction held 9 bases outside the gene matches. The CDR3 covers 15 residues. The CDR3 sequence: CASSLESSGVGTQYF. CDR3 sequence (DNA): TGTGCCAGCAGCTTAGAAAGTAGCGGGGTAGGAACCCAGTACTTC.

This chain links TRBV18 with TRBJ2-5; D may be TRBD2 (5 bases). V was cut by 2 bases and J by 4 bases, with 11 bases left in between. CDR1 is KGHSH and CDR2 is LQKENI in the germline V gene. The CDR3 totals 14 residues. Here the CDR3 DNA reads TGTGCCAGCTCACCAGTTCCTGCGGGAGAGACCCAGTACTTC. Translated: CASSPVPAGETQYF.

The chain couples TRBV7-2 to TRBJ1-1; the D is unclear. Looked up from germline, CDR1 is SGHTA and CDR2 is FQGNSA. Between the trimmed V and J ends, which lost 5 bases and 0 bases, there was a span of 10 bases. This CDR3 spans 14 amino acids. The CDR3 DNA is TGTGCCAGCAGCCTCTGGGCTATGAACACTGAAGCTTTCTTT. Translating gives CASSLWAMNTEAFF.

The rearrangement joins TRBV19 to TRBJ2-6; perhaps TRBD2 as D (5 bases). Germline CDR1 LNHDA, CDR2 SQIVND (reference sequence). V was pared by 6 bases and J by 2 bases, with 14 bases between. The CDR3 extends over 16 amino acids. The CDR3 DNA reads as TGTGCCAGTAGCCAGGAGGCGGGTACTGGGGCCAACGTCCTGACTTTC. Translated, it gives CASSQEAGTGANVLTF.

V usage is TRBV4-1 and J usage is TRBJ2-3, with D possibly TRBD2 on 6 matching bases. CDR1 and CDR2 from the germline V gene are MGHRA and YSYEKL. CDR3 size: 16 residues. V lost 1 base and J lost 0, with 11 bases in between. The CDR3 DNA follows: TGCGCCAGCAGCCAAGGCGGGGATACTAGCACAGATACGCAGTATTTT. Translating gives CASSQGGDTSTDTQYF.

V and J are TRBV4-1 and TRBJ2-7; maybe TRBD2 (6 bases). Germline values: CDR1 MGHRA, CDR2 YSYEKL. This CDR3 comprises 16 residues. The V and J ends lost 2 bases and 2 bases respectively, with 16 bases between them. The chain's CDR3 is CASSQLLAPDPYEQYF. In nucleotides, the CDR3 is TGCGCCAGCAGCCAACTACTAGCTCCCGATCCCTACGAGCAGTACTTC.

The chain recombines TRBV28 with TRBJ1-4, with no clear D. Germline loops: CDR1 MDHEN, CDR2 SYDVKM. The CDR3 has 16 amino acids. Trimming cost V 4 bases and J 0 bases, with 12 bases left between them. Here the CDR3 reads CASSSPWRPTNEKLFF. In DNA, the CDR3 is TGTGCCAGCAGTTCACCCTGGAGGCCAACTAATGAAAAACTGTTTTTT.

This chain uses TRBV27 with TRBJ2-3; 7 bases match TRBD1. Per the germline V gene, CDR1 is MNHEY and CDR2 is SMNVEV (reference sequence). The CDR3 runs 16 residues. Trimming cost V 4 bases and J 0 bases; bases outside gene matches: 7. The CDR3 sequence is CASSSLGTASTDTQYF. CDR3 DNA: TGTGCCAGCAGTTCCCTCGGGACAGCGAGCACAGATACGCAGTATTTT.

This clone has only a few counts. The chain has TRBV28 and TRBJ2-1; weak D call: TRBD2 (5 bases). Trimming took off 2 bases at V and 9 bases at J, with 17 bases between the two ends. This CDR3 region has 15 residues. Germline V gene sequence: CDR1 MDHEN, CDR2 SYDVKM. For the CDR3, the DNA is TGTGCCAGCAGTTTAAGTCCCACTAGACGGGGTGAGCAGTTCTTC. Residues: CASSLSPTRRGEQFF.

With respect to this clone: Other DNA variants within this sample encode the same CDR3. The CDR3 DNA reads TGCGCCAGCAGCCAAGACAGGGGCTCCTACAATGAGCAGTTCTTC. It translates to CASSQDRGSYNEQFF. The chain is built from TRBV4-3 and TRBJ2-1, with D possibly matching TRBD1 (6 bases). V dropped 0 bases and J dropped 0 bases, with 6 bases sitting between them. Germline V gives CDR1 LGHNA, CDR2 YSLEER. There are 15 residues in the CDR3.

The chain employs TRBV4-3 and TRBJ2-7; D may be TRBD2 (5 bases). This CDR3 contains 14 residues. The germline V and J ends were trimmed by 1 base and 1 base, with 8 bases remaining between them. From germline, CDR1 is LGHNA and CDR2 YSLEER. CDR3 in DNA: TGCGCCAGCAGCCAAGTGGGCGGGTCCTACGAGCAGTACTTC. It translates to CASSQVGGSYEQYF.

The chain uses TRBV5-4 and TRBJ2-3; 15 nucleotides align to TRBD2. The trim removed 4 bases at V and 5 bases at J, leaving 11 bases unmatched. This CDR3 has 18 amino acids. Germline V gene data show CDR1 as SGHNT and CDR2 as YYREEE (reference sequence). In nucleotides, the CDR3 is TGTGCCAGCAGCGGGGGACGGACTAGCGGGGGGGCGGGAGATACGCAGTATTTT. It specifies CASSGGRTSGGAGDTQYF.